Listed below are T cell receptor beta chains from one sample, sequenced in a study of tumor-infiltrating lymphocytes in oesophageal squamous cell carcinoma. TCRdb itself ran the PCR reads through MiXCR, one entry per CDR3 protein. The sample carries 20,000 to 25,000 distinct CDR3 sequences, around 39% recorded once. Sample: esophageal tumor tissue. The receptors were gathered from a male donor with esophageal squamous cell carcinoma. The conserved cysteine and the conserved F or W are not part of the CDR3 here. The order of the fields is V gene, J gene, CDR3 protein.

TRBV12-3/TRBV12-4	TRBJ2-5	ASSFITTQETQY
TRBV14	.	ASSPRDYNEQF
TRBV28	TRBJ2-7	ASSLSVAGGPYEQY
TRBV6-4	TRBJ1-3	ASSPQAYSGNTIY
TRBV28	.	ASSPSGSYNEQY
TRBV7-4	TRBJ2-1	ASSLAAGVNEQF
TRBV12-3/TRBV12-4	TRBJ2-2	ASSYAGELF
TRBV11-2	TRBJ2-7	ASSFGGTYEQY
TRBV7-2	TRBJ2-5	ASSLDRETQY
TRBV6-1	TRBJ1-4	ASSEGTGVYEKLF
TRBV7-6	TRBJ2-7	ASSFTIGNEQY
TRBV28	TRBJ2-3	ASSLIGLAALTDTQY
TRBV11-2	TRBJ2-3	ASSRRTSGSSGTDTQY